The clone carrying this T cell receptor (beta chain) showed up many times. Its specificity is unknown. Trimming at V came to 4 bases and at J to 6 bases, leaving 5 bases not matched to a gene. The CDR3 is made up of 13 amino acids. CDR1 is SQVTM and CDR2 is ANQGSEA in the germline V gene. The data belong to a study of T cell repertoires in cytomegalovirus infection. Turning to the study itself: Carrying CMV and the relevant HLA type showed in public TCR beta signatures.

TCRdb re-called the reads with MiXCR, one entry per CDR3 protein. Here the sample spans under 150,000 distinct CDR3 sequences, 7% to 9.5% being singletons. The study, taken as a whole, reports: Frequencies of public TCR beta families were cumulated, and this identified carriers of CMV plus the relevant HLA.

The chain carries TRBV29-1 and TRBJ2-7; 11 bases line up with TRBD1. The sample consisted of PBMCs. The TCR originated in a human donor in good health (CMV status not recorded). Some clones in this sample may be carry-over from other donors' samples. CDR3 loop: CSVGWTGGREQYF. CDR3 bases: TGCAGCGTTGGCTGGACAGGGGGCCGCGAGCAGTACTTC.